The next 18 T cell receptor beta chains were all read from a single sample in a study of patients and donors after allogeneic stem cell transplantation. TCRdb re-analysed the RT-PCR reads in MiXCR, keeping a single row per CDR3 protein. This sample yields 920,000 or so distinct CDR3 sequences, of which over 15% are seen a single time; approximately 5.9% belongs to the top ten. Sequenced input: blood, either unsorted or a sorted T cell fraction (not recorded which). All receptors derive from a human donor who was either an allogeneic HSCT recipient or a stem cell or donor lymphocyte infusion donor (not recorded which). It is not recorded whose cells these are; they may come from a transplant donor.

This chain links TRBV5-1 with TRBJ2-7; the D is unclear. The CDR3 is 12 residues long. V lost 3 bases and J lost 5, with 9 bases in between. Germline V gene lookup returns CDR1 SGHRS and CDR2 YFSETQ. The CDR3 DNA follows: TGCGCCAGCAGCTCAGCCCAAAACGAGCAGTACTTC. Protein: CASSSAQNEQYF. Supplemented by reference TRBV5-1 and TRBJ2-7, the full variable domain reads KAGVTQTPRYLIKTRGQQVTLSCSPISGHRSVSWYQQTPGQGLQFLFEYFSETQRNKGNFPGRFSGRQFSNSRSEMNVSTLELGDSALYLCASSSAQNEQYFGPGTRLTVT.

V gene TRBV6-2 or TRBV6-3 combines with J gene TRBJ2-5, with a possible D match to TRBD1 (5 bases). V was shortened by 7 bases and J by 1 base, with 10 bases between the two germline ends. The CDR3 has 13 amino acids. Germline CDR1 reads MNHEY; CDR2 reads SVGEGT. The CDR3 DNA sequence: TGTGCCAGCACCGCAGGGTTCCAAGAGACCCAGTACTTC. This translates into CASTAGFQETQYF.

The chain has TRBV9 and TRBJ1-4; D may be TRBD1 (6 bases). Germline CDR1 reads SGDLS; CDR2 reads YYNGEE. V was trimmed by 2 bases and J by 5 bases, leaving 13 bases between them. The CDR3 consists of 15 residues. The CDR3 DNA is TGTGCCAGCAGCGTTCGGACAGCCTTGAATGAAAAACTGTTTTTT. Protein: CASSVRTALNEKLFF.

This clonotype showed up many times. The CDR3 loop reads CATGVRNEQFF. CDR3 DNA: TGTGCCACCGGAGTGCGGAATGAGCAGTTCTTC. The J gene is TRBJ2-1, the V gene TRBV10-3; D remains unclear. Trimming shortened V by 10 bases and J by 7 bases, and 11 bases separated the two germline ends. Germline-derived CDR1 and CDR2 are ENHRY and SYGVKD. The CDR3 length is 11 residues.

V and J are TRBV5-1 and TRBJ2-5; 7 bases are a match to TRBD2. J was trimmed by 0 bases and V by 3 bases; bases with no gene match: 5. The CDR3 sequence is 15 residues long. Germline V lookup: CDR1 SGHRS, CDR2 YFSETQ. CDR3 in amino acids: CASSSGTMYQETQYF. CDR3 DNA: TGCGCCAGCAGCTCCGGGACTATGTACCAAGAGACCCAGTACTTC.

The chain joins TRBV9 to TRBJ2-5; D might be TRBD1 (5 bases). Germline V gene sequence: CDR1 SGDLS, CDR2 YYNGEE. The V and J ends lost 4 bases and 0 bases respectively, with 10 bases between them. The CDR3 runs to 14 residues. CDR3 in amino acids: CASSTPGYQETQYF. The CDR3 region has the DNA TGTGCCAGCAGCACTCCAGGGTACCAAGAGACCCAGTACTTC. Full variable domain (outside the CDR3, taken from reference TRBV9 and TRBJ2-5): DSGVTQTPKHLITATGQRVTLRCSPRSGDLSVYWYQQSLDQGLQFLIQYYNGEERAKGNILERFSAQQFPDLHSELNLSSLELGDSALYFCASSTPGYQETQYFGPGTRLLVL.

This CDR3 reads CASSFAGTGAETQYF. The DNA for the CDR3 is TGTGCCAGCAGCTTTGCCGGGACAGGGGCAGAGACCCAGTACTTC. This chain links TRBV7-2 with TRBJ2-5; 10 bases are a match to TRBD1. This CDR3 has 15 amino acids. J gave up 4 bases and V 3 bases, and 5 bases lay outside the gene matches. Germline V gene lookup returns CDR1 SGHTA and CDR2 FQGNSA.

This clonotype appeared a few times. The V and J genes are TRBV24-1 and TRBJ2-5; no definite D call. The V and J ends lost 3 bases and 5 bases respectively, with 9 bases between them. This CDR3 comprises 13 residues. Germline V lookup: CDR1 KGHDR, CDR2 SFDVKD. The CDR3 DNA is TGTGCCACCAGTGATCAAAGGTTCGAGACCCAGTACTTC. This translates into CATSDQRFETQYF.

The chain recombines TRBV12-3 or TRBV12-4 with TRBJ1-5, with D possibly TRBD1 on 5 matching bases. The CDR3 consists of 15 residues. Deletions cut 5 bases from V and 0 bases from J, with 11 bases between. The CDR3 bases are TGTGCCAGCAGTCCCAGACAGAATAGCAATCAGCCCCAGCATTTT. Its translation: CASSPRQNSNQPQHF.

The rearrangement joins TRBV27 to TRBJ2-2; 11 bases match TRBD1. This CDR3 comprises 16 residues. Per germline, CDR1 MNHEY and CDR2 SMNVEV (reference sequence). J lost 5 bases, V lost 6 bases, and 8 bases had no gene match. CDR3 sequence: CASRPGTGGYTGELFF. CDR3 DNA: TGTGCCAGCAGGCCAGGGACAGGGGGTTATACCGGGGAGCTGTTTTTT.

This clonotype was recorded a few times. CDR3 in DNA: TGTGCCAGCAGCGTAGTGGGGCAGGTTAGCACAGATACGCAGTATTTT. Translating it yields CASSVVGQVSTDTQYF. This rearrangement joins TRBV9 to TRBJ2-3, with D tentatively TRBD1 (5 bases). CDR3 length: 16 residues. Trimming took 0 bases from V and 0 from J, leaving 11 bases between them. Germline CDR1 reads SGDLS; CDR2 reads YYNGEE.

There are many counts of this clonotype. The CDR3 DNA sequence: TGTGCCAGCAGTCTAGACAGGTTCTATGGCTACACCTTC. Translated, it gives CASSLDRFYGYTF. The chain joins TRBV12-3 or TRBV12-4 to TRBJ1-2, with D possibly being TRBD1 (6 bases). Trimming stripped 5 bases from V and 4 bases from J, with 11 bases between. The length of the CDR3 is 13 residues.

This clonotype was counted many times. The chain has TRBV12-3 or TRBV12-4 and TRBJ1-1; D uncertain. The CDR3 consists of 11 residues. Trimming removed 6 bases from V and 3 bases from J, with 5 bases in between. The CDR3 nucleotides are TGTGCCAGCAGCCCCTACACTGAAGCTTTCTTT. It encodes CASSPYTEAFF.

The chain employs TRBV20-1 and TRBJ2-2; 9 bases map to TRBD2. V shed 1 base, J shed 0 bases, and the junction held 6 bases outside the gene matches. Per germline, CDR1 DFQATT and CDR2 SNEGSKA (reference sequence). CDR3 length equals 17 residues. CDR3 protein: CSARASTSGSNTGELFF. The CDR3 coding sequence is TGCAGTGCTAGAGCCTCGACTAGCGGTTCGAACACCGGGGAGCTGTTTTTT.

This clonotype was seen more than once but under ten times. V usage is TRBV29-1 and J usage is TRBJ2-5; possibly TRBD1 for D (5 bases). Trimming stripped 2 bases from V and 5 bases from J, with 12 bases between. Looked up from germline, CDR1 is SQVTM and CDR2 is ANQGSEA. The CDR3 sequence is 13 residues long. CDR3 amino acids: CSVERGKVETQYF. CDR3 bases: TGCAGCGTTGAAAGGGGCAAGGTCGAGACCCAGTACTTC.

This clonotype appeared many times. The chain has TRBV24-1 and TRBJ2-3, with TRBD2 as a possible D gene (5 bases). In germline, CDR1 is KGHDR, CDR2 SFDVKD. Trimming shortened V by 5 bases and J by 5 bases, and 16 bases separated the two germline ends. The CDR3 extends over 15 amino acids. CDR3 bases: TGTGCCACCAGTGGGACGGGGAAGCACGGAGATACGCAGTATTTT. Translating it yields CATSGTGKHGDTQYF.

This chain uses TRBV7-9 with TRBJ2-7; D is ambiguous. The V gene lost 3 bases and the J gene lost 5 bases, with 23 bases spanning the gap. Germline CDR1 reads SEHNR; CDR2 reads FQNEAQ (reference sequence). The CDR3 has 17 residues. As DNA, the CDR3 is TGTGCCAGCAGCTTTTTTCCTTTGGGTGCGGCCCCCCACGAGCAGTACTTC. It specifies CASSFFPLGAAPHEQYF.

This clonotype turned up a few times. The chain has TRBV5-1 and TRBJ2-7; 7 bases map to TRBD1. The CDR3 spans 15 residues. Germline V gene lookup returns CDR1 SGHRS and CDR2 YFSETQ. The junction had 10 bases not matched to a gene; V was cut back by 5 bases and J by 2 bases. The CDR3: CASRVSPGQTYEQYF. The CDR3 coding sequence is TGCGCCAGCAGGGTTTCTCCGGGACAGACCTACGAGCAGTACTTC.